These T cell receptor beta chains were read from a single sample in a study of cytomegalovirus exposure and HLA in healthy donors. Produced via immunoSEQ multiplex PCR; TCRdb's table is partial and in-frame only. The sample shows around 100,000 clones, and 0.5% to 0.7% sits with its ten largest clones. The source material was PBMCs. These receptors were obtained from a man in his forties or fifties in good health and CMV-seronegative. CDR3s include the opening cysteine and the closing phenylalanine or tryptophan. Each record gives: J gene, D gene, V gene, CDR3 DNA, CDR3 protein. The D gene is left open where the match is weak.

>TRBJ2-1|NA|TRBV11-2
TGTGCCAGCAGTTCTTTATACAATGAGCAGTTCTTC
CASSSLYNEQFF
>TRBJ2-3|TRBD2|TRBV29-1
TGCAGCGTTATAGCGGGGGGGCGGGGAGATACGCAGTATTTT
CSVIAGGRGDTQYF
>TRBJ2-2|NA|TRBV19
TGTGCCAGTAGTACAGCGACGACAGTGAACACCGGGGAGCTGTTTTTT
CASSTATTVNTGELFF
>TRBJ2-3|TRBD2|TRBV7-2
TGTGCCAGCAGTCGGGCTAGCGGGGGAACAGATACGCAGTATTTT
CASSRASGGTDTQYF
>TRBJ1-1|NA|TRBV11-2
TGTGCCAGCAGCTTTTTCAGCAGCGCGGAAGGAGAAGCTTTCTTT
CASSFFSSAEGEAFF
>TRBJ2-7|NA|TRBV27
TGTGCCAGCAGTTTAAACGTAGCCTACGAGCAGTACTTC
CASSLNVAYEQYF
>TRBJ2-3|TRBD2|TRBV9
TGTGCCAGCAGCGCCGGGACTAGCGGGAGGGTTTGGGAAGATACGCAGTATTTT
CASSAGTSGRVWEDTQYF
>TRBJ2-7|NA|TRBV20-1
TGCAGTGCTAACAGGGAGTACGAGCAGTACTTC
CSANREYEQYF
>TRBJ1-4|NA|TRBV5-1
TGCGCCAGCAGCTTGGAGGGGGCAACTAATGAAAAACTGTTTTTT
CASSLEGATNEKLFF
>TRBJ1-1|NA|TRBV18
TGTGCCAGCTCACCACCGCAGGGAATCGGCACTGAAGCTTTCTTT
CASSPPQGIGTEAFF
>TRBJ1-2|TRBD1|TRBV2
TGTGCCAGCGGAGGGGGCCCGTATGGCTACACCTTC
CASGGGPYGYTF
>TRBJ1-2|TRBD1|TRBV9
TGTGCCAGCAGCGCACAGGGGAACTATGGCTACACCTTC
CASSAQGNYGYTF
>TRBJ1-4|NA|TRBV5-1
TGCGCCAGCAGCCAGGAAGGGACAAACGAATATAATGAAAAACTGTTTTTT
CASSQEGTNEYNEKLFF
>TRBJ2-2|TRBD2|TRBV28
TGTGCCGTAGCGGGAGGCACCGGGGAGCTGTTTTTT
CAVAGGTGELFF
>TRBJ1-1|NA|TRBV7-2
TGTGCCAGCAGCCCATTTGGGCGGGGGATGAGCACTGAAGCTTTCTTT
CASSPFGRGMSTEAFF
>TRBJ1-2|NA|TRBV15
TGTGCCACCAGCAGCCCTTCCAGGGGTGCAGGGGGCTACACCTTC
CATSSPSRGAGGYTF
>TRBJ2-3|NA|TRBV5-1
TGCGCCAGCAGCCCAACAGGATCTAGCACAGATACGCAGTATTTT
CASSPTGSSTDTQYF
>TRBJ1-4|TRBD1|TRBV7-2
TGTGCCAGCAGCTACGACAGGGGGCGAAAACTGTTTTTT
CASSYDRGRKLFF